Each of the 13 T cell receptor beta chains below was sequenced from the same sample in a study of blood T cell repertoires in COVID-19. The repertoire was sequenced with immunoSEQ multiplex PCR; TCRdb's copy has only in-frame clones and lacks some. This repertoire shows just over 300,000 clones, about nine tenths found once; its top ten account for around 9.5%. Material for sequencing was PBMCs or T cells enriched from blood (not recorded which). Receptors were obtained from a woman aged 40 to 50 who had recovered from COVID-19.

The chain is built from TRBV9 and TRBJ1-1; D not resolved. V was cut by 4 bases and J by 3 bases, with 16 bases left in between. Germline values: CDR1 SGDLS, CDR2 YYNGEE. CDR3 size: 15 residues. The CDR3 loop is CASSPDASGDTEAFF. The CDR3 DNA is TGTGCCAGCAGCCCAGATGCGTCCGGGGACACTGAAGCTTTCTTT.

V and J are TRBV5-1 and TRBJ1-3; D ambiguous. V was clipped by 3 bases and J by 4 bases, with 17 bases between them. The germline gives CDR1 SGHRS, CDR2 YFSETQ. The CDR3 covers 16 residues. The CDR3 DNA sequence: TGCGCCAGCAGCTCGGGCGGTGACTACAAAGGAAACACCATATATTTT. Its translation is CASSSGGDYKGNTIYF.

The chain carries TRBV19 and TRBJ2-2, with 12 bases that match TRBD2. This CDR3 comprises 18 residues. Germline lookup yields CDR1 LNHDA and CDR2 SQIVND (reference sequence). The V segment lost 3 bases and the J segment 4 bases; nucleotides outside the gene matches: 9. The DNA of the CDR3 is TGTGCCAGTAGTATTTCCTCTAGCGGGGGGGCCGCCACCGGGGAGCTGTTTTTT. Translated: CASSISSSGGAATGELFF.

J is TRBJ2-2 and V is TRBV9, with 8 bases lining up with TRBD2. CDR1 is SGDLS, CDR2 YYNGEE, per germline. The ends lost 0 bases at V and 4 bases at J; junction bases unmatched: 8. The CDR3 has 17 amino acids. The CDR3 loop reads CASSVAIAGGITGELFF. CDR3 bases: TGTGCCAGCAGCGTAGCTATTGCGGGAGGTATCACCGGGGAGCTGTTTTTT.

This chain links TRBV4-3 with TRBJ2-7; 12 nucleotides match TRBD2. V lost 6 bases to trimming and J lost 5 bases; unmatched junction nucleotides: 8. Germline V gene sequence: CDR1 LGHNA, CDR2 YSLEER. This CDR3 spans 15 amino acids. The CDR3, as DNA: TGCGCCAGCAGGAGACGGCTAGCGGGAGGGCACGAGCAGTACTTC. This sequence encodes CASRRRLAGGHEQYF.

The table lists this clone with a count of one. CDR3 DNA sequence: TGTGCCAGCAGCCAAGATGGGGCTCCTTACAATGAGCAGTTCTTC. This translates into CASSQDGAPYNEQFF. The chain carries TRBV4-2 and TRBJ2-1, with D perhaps matching TRBD1 (5 bases). Germline V lookup: CDR1 LGHNA, CDR2 YNFKEQ. V was cut by 0 bases and J by 4 bases, with 10 bases left in between. This CDR3 spans 15 amino acids.

This chain connects TRBV9 to TRBJ2-1, with a possible D match to TRBD2 (6 bases). Germline V CDR1 and CDR2: SGDLS, YYNGEE. There are 15 residues in the CDR3. Trimming pared 1 base from V and 4 bases from J, leaving 12 bases between. The CDR3 DNA reads as TGTGCCAGCAGCGTATGGGCTAGCGCTTACAATGAGCAGTTCTTC. It is translated as CASSVWASAYNEQFF.

The chain has TRBV21-1 and TRBJ1-6; TRBD1, as called in the table, went unchecked against the DNA. TRBV21-1 has pseudogene status. This CDR3 is 18 amino acids long. The CDR3 DNA is TGTGCCAGCAGCAAAGTGAGGGGACACAGGGGAAGGAATTCACCCCTCCACTTT. Translation: CASSKVRGHRGRNSPLHF.

The rearrangement links TRBV5-1 to TRBJ2-5, with 7 positions matching TRBD2. Germline V gives CDR1 SGHRS, CDR2 YFSETQ. There are 16 residues in the CDR3. J was trimmed by 2 bases and V by 1 base; bases with no gene match: 8. The CDR3 sequence: CASSLMGDYIQETQYF. In nucleotides, the CDR3 is TGCGCCAGCAGCTTGATGGGGGACTACATTCAAGAGACCCAGTACTTC.

Only a few counts were recorded for this clone. This sequence joins TRBV6-4 and TRBJ1-2, with TRBD1 matching 11 bases. V lost 4 bases to trimming and J lost 8 bases; unmatched junction nucleotides: 6. Per the germline V gene, CDR1 is MRHNA and CDR2 is SNTAGT. CDR3 length: 14 amino acids. The CDR3 coding sequence is TGTGCCAGCAGTGCCGGGACAGGGGGGGACGGCTACACCTTC. Its translation: CASSAGTGGDGYTF.

The chain has TRBV15 and TRBJ2-2; D perhaps matches TRBD2 (7 bases). Germline-derived CDR1 and CDR2 are LNHNV and YYDKDF (reference sequence). V was pared by 4 bases and J by 4 bases, with 16 bases between. This CDR3 region has 16 residues. CDR3 in DNA: TGTGCCACCAGCACCTTGGGGGGGGGCGGCACCGGGGAGCTGTTTTTT. Translating gives CATSTLGGGGTGELFF.

The rearrangement uses TRBV5-1 and TRBJ2-7, with TRBD2 identical over 7 bases. The junction had 6 bases not matched to a gene; V was cut back by 4 bases and J by 2 bases. Germline V gene data show CDR1 as SGHRS and CDR2 as YFSETQ. The CDR3 consists of 14 residues. DNA of the CDR3: TGCGCCAGCAGCGCCGAACTAGCGACCTACGAGCAGTACTTC. Amino acid sequence: CASSAELATYEQYF. Looking up the rest from reference TRBV5-1 and TRBJ2-7 gives the full variable domain: KAGVTQTPRYLIKTRGQQVTLSCSPISGHRSVSWYQQTPGQGLQFLFEYFSETQRNKGNFPGRFSGRQFSNSRSEMNVSTLELGDSALYLCASSAELATYEQYFGPGTRLTVT.

The DNA of the CDR3 is TGTGCCAGCAGTTCCAACCGGATAACAGGGGGGGGGAAGCTGTTTTTT. Translated, it gives CASSSNRITGGGKLFF. The rearrangement joins TRBV27 to TRBJ2-2, with D perhaps TRBD1 (8 bases). CDR1 MNHEY and CDR2 SMNVEV come from the germline V gene (reference sequence). The CDR3 has 16 residues. V lost 4 bases to trimming and J lost 12 bases, with 24 bases between them.